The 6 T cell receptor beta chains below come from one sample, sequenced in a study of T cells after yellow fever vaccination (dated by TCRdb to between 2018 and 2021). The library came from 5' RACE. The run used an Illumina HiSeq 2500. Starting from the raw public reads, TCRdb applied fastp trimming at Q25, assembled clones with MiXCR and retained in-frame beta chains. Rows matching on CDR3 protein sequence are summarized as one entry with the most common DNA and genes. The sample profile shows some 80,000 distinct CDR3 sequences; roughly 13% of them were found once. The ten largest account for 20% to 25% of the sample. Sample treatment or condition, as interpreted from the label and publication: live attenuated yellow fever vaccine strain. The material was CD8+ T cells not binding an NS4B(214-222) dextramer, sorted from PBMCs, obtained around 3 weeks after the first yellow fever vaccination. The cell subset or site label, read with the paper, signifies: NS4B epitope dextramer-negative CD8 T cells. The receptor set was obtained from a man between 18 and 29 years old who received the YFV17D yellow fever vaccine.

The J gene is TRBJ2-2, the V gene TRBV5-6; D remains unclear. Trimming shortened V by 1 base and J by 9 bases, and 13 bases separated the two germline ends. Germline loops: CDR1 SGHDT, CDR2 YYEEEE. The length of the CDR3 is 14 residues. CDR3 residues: CASSLPVEARELFF. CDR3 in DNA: TGTGCCAGCAGCTTGCCGGTCGAGGCAAGGGAGCTGTTTTTT.

CDR3 amino acids: CASSFPTSGGHYNEQFF. Written as DNA, the CDR3 is TGTGCCAGCAGCTTTCCGACTAGCGGGGGCCATTACAATGAGCAGTTCTTC. The chain recombines TRBV7-2 with TRBJ2-1; 12 nucleotides line up with TRBD2. The CDR3 has 17 amino acids. In germline, CDR1 is SGHTA, CDR2 FQGNSA. J was trimmed by 4 bases and V by 3 bases; bases with no gene match: 7.

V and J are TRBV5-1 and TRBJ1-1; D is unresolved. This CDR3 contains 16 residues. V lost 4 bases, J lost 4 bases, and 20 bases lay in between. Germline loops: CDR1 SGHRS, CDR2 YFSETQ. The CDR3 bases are TGCGCCAGCAGCGCCAACCCCGCGGTGGCCTTCACTGAAGCTTTCTTT. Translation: CASSANPAVAFTEAFF.

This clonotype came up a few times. CDR3 nucleotides: TGTGCCAGCAGTGTGGGACTGAACACTGAAGCTTTCTTT. Its protein product is CASSVGLNTEAFF. The chain employs TRBV6-4 and TRBJ1-1; the D gene is possibly TRBD1 (5 bases). CDR1 and CDR2 (germline): MRHNA, SNTAGT. The V end was cut by 4 bases, the J end by 0 bases, with 6 bases between. CDR3 size: 13 residues.

DNA of the CDR3: TGCGCCAGCAGCCTAATATGGGGAGGCGGGGCAACTAATGAAAAACTGTTTTTT. Translated: CASSLIWGGGATNEKLFF. The gene calls are TRBV4-1 and TRBJ1-4; D not certain. The V gene's germline CDR1 is MGHRA and CDR2 YSYEKL. This CDR3 has 18 amino acids. Trimming removed 4 bases at V and 0 bases at J, with 18 bases between.

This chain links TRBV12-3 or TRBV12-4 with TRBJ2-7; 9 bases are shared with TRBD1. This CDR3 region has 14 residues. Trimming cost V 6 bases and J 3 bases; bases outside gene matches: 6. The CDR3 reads CASSKQGAVYEQYV. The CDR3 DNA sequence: TGTGCCAGCAGCAAACAGGGGGCTGTCTACGAGCAGTACGTC.